This T cell receptor (beta chain) was captured by sequencing in a study of shared clonotypes between healthy human individuals. On the study more broadly: Donors had three CD4 naive, three CD4 memory, two CD8 naive and one CD8 memory plate apiece. Study observations and caveats: Of the naive CD4 clonotypes, around 4.9% were shared across a handful of donors.

Concerning this clone itself: The antigen remains undetermined.

The assay was immunoSEQ multiplex PCR, and TCRdb's table has in-frame clones only and misses some. The table records fewer than 1 million clones, around 96% of them present only once. The V end lost 1 base, the J end lost 5 bases, and 12 bases lay between the germline ends. Germline assignment: CDR1 SGHVS and CDR2 FQNEAQ. The CDR3 consists of 14 residues. The naive CD8 subset, CD45RO-negative cells positively selected for CCR7, excluded terminally differentiated effector memory CD45RA+ cells. The J gene is TRBJ2-7, the V gene TRBV7-8; no firm D call. Material for sequencing was naive CD8+ T cells sorted from blood. The clonotype comes from a man younger than 40 in good health. The CDR3 protein is CASSLEHPEDEQYF. CDR3 sequence (DNA): TGTGCCAGCAGCTTAGAACACCCAGAGGACGAGCAGTACTTC. Full variable domain (rest looked up from reference TRBV7-8 and TRBJ2-7): GAGVSQSPRYKVAKRGQDVALRCDPISGHVSLFWYQQALGQGPEFLTYFQNEAQLDKSGLPSDRFFAERPEGSVSTLKIQRTQQEDSAVYLCASSLEHPEDEQYFGPGTRLTVT.